What follows is one T cell receptor beta chain and its context. A much larger clonotype is one base distant, so this may be a read error. Donors each provided around 10 milliliters of peripheral blood. Researchers report isolating at least 6 million PBMCs per sample. These data come from a study of blood T cells in healthy people across ages. Then a second PCR, running roughly 7 to 11 cycles, was carried out with a sample-barcoded 5' primer and a J-beta primer mix. TCRdb re-called the 5' RACE reads through MiXCR, storing one row per CDR3 protein. Found here are some 900,000 distinct CDR3 sequences, about 48% of them singletons; the top ten hold around 15%. The CDR3 is 15 amino acids. Germline loops: CDR1 MGHDK, CDR2 SYGVNS. V dropped 2 bases and J dropped 13; count of bases not matched to a gene: 14.

This sequence was found in a man aged 25-45 years in good health. The sequenced sample was blood. The rearrangement uses TRBV25-1 and TRBJ2-1; 7 bases map to TRBD1. DNA for the CDR3: TGTGCCAGCAGTGAAAGGGGGACAGCCTCGGAGACCCAGTTCTTC. It codes for CASSERGTASETQFF.